One TCR beta chain is described in this entry. CD45RO-negative CD8 cells positively selected for CCR7 made up the naive population, which excluded terminally differentiated effector memory CD45RA+ cells. Per the germline V gene, CDR1 is MGHRA and CDR2 is YSYEKL. This CDR3 spans 15 amino acids. V gave up 3 bases and J gave up 3 bases; unmatched junction bases: 5. The data originate from a study of shared clonotypes between healthy human individuals. Only in-frame clones appear in the TCRdb table, and some are missing; sequencing was by immunoSEQ multiplex PCR. The data show roughly 600,000 clones, roughly 98% seen once.

The TCR sequence derives from a man aged 30-40 years in good health. Source material: naive CD8+ T cells sorted from blood. The chain uses TRBV4-1 and TRBJ2-7; 10 nucleotides line up with TRBD1. CDR3 in amino acids: CASSHLGQGFYEQYF. CDR3 DNA sequence: TGCGCCAGCAGCCACTTGGGACAGGGGTTCTACGAGCAGTACTTC.